The 5 T cell receptor beta chains below were found in one sample sequenced in a study of beta chain features in type 1 diabetes. Every isolated RNA sample was fully reverse transcribed, so sequencing captured expressed TCRB transcripts. Data came from immunoSEQ multiplex PCR; TCRdb stores just in-frame clones and leaves some out. The repertoire holds about 360,000 clones, with 10% to 15% as singletons. The sample was naive CD4+ T cells from blood. These receptor sequences come from a man aged 18 to 35 in good health.

The chain combines TRBV29-1 with TRBJ2-3, with TRBD2 identical over 9 bases. The CDR3 is 13 amino acids. Germline assignment: CDR1 SQVTM and CDR2 ANQGSEA. J gave up 6 bases and V 7 bases, and 8 bases lay outside the gene matches. The DNA for the CDR3 is TGCAGCGAACAAGCGGGAGGTCCTGATACGCAGTATTTT. Amino acid sequence: CSEQAGGPDTQYF.

This clone was counted between two and nine times. This sequence joins TRBV10-3 and TRBJ2-3; 7 bases align to TRBD1. CDR1 is ENHRY and CDR2 is SYGVKD in the germline V gene. Trimming took 10 bases from V and 1 from J; bases not matched to a gene: 11. CDR3 size: 15 residues. The CDR3 reads CATNQGGGRTDTQYF. The CDR3 DNA sequence: TGTGCCACCAACCAAGGGGGCGGTCGCACAGATACGCAGTATTTT.

The rearrangement uses TRBV7-8 and TRBJ2-5; 8 bases are shared with TRBD2. CDR1 is SGHVS and CDR2 is FQNEAQ in the germline V gene. The CDR3 sequence is 15 residues long. After removal of 5 bases from V and 3 bases from J, the junction contained 8 bases not matched to a gene. CDR3 loop: CASSVRTAGEETQYF. In DNA, the CDR3 is TGTGCCAGCAGCGTGAGGACAGCGGGGGAAGAGACCCAGTACTTC.

This clone has just a few counts. The rearrangement uses TRBV7-9 and TRBJ2-1; no clear D gene. Germline V gene data show CDR1 as SEHNR and CDR2 as FQNEAQ (reference sequence). This CDR3 is built from 15 residues. V lost 0 bases and J 4 bases, leaving 10 bases between the germline ends. The CDR3 DNA sequence: TGTGCCAGCAGCTTAGCGCGGCTACTTTACAATGAGCAGTTCTTC. Its protein is CASSLARLLYNEQFF.

The rearrangement links TRBV7-8 to TRBJ2-3, with D perhaps matching TRBD1 (5 bases). The CDR3 is 19 amino acids. Trimming took off 5 bases at V and 1 base at J, with 25 bases between the two ends. CDR1 is SGHVS and CDR2 is FQNEAQ in the germline V gene. The CDR3 bases are TGTGCCAGCAGCCGTATGAATTACACCGGGCCCAGGGGCACAGATACGCAGTATTTT. Its translation is CASSRMNYTGPRGTDTQYF.